The clone carrying this T cell receptor (beta chain) was seen a handful of times. The antigen is unknown. The data were taken from a study of T cell repertoires in cytomegalovirus infection. The overall study: HLA-C-restricted CMV epitopes, recently identified, and well-studied HLA-B-restricted ones were used by the study. Public TCR beta signatures marked donors with CMV infection and the matching HLA. Study-wide findings and caveats: Ex vivo, HLA-C-restricted CMV-specific TCR beta clonotypes prevailed over the rest of the response. Adding up the frequency of public TCR beta families identified people who carried CMV plus the relevant HLA.

TCRdb processed the reads anew with MiXCR; each CDR3 protein has one entry. This sample yields around 19,000 distinct CDR3 sequences, of which around 43% are seen a single time; 90% to 95% belongs to the top ten. CDR3 length: 15 residues. V lost 7 bases, J lost 4 bases, and 16 bases lay in between. The V gene's germline CDR1 is MNHNS and CDR2 SASEGT. The chain carries TRBV6-1 and TRBJ2-2, with a possible D match to TRBD2 (7 bases). The material sequenced was CD8+ T cells from cultured PBMCs, taken from culture after CMV antigen stimulation. The sequence was collected from a human donor in good health (CMV status not recorded). Some clones in this sample may be carry-over from other donors' samples. CDR3 DNA sequence: TGTGCCAGCACCGAACGGAGGGGGGGCACCGGGGAGCTGTTTTTT. It encodes CASTERRGGTGELFF.